The rows below give T cell receptor beta chains drawn from one sample of a study of T cell responses to AZD1222 COVID-19 vaccine. Using immunoSEQ multiplex PCR, the repertoire was profiled, and TCRdb retains in-frame clones only, with some absent. The sample has 95,000 to 150,000 clones; approximately 90% are singletons. The sequencing here drew on peripheral blood, taken on day 0 of AZD1222 vaccination. The receptor set was obtained from an adult in good health. Both conserved end residues are part of each CDR3. The D gene is left open where the match is weak. Size is omitted from some rows. Given values are once, few, many or a class for expanded clones.

v_gene: TRBV5-1
abundance: -
d_gene: TRBD1
j_gene: TRBJ1-2
CDR3nt: TGCGCCAGCAGCCCCGCGCAGGGGGATGGTCATGGCTACACCTTC
CDR3aa: CASSPAQGDGHGYTF

v_gene: TRBV5-6
abundance: -
d_gene: -
j_gene: TRBJ2-1
CDR3nt: TGTGCCAGCAGCTTCAGAAGCCCCTGGGGCGAGCAGTTCTTC
CDR3aa: CASSFRSPWGEQFF

v_gene: TRBV2
abundance: -
d_gene: -
j_gene: TRBJ1-1
CDR3nt: TGTGCCAGCAGTTCCGCCAGGGGTGAAACTGAAGCTTTCTTT
CDR3aa: CASSSARGETEAFF

v_gene: TRBV29-1
abundance: -
d_gene: -
j_gene: TRBJ2-6
CDR3nt: TGCAGCGTCCCAGACTCTGGGGCCAACGTCCTGACTTTC
CDR3aa: CSVPDSGANVLTF

v_gene: TRBV2
abundance: -
d_gene: -
j_gene: TRBJ1-2
CDR3nt: TGTGCCAGCAGTGAAGGGGCAGGAGCTCTTGGCTACACCTTC
CDR3aa: CASSEGAGALGYTF

v_gene: TRBV2
abundance: -
d_gene: -
j_gene: TRBJ1-4
CDR3nt: TGTGCCACCGCAATGGTCGGAGGTTCGCTGTTTTTT
CDR3aa: CATAMVGGSLFF

v_gene: TRBV28
abundance: -
d_gene: -
j_gene: TRBJ1-2
CDR3nt: TGTGCCAGCCGATTCGCGGGGAGCGAGTCGGGCTACACCTTC
CDR3aa: CASRFAGSESGYTF

v_gene: TRBV29-1
abundance: -
d_gene: -
j_gene: TRBJ2-3
CDR3nt: TGCAGCACCACTTCAGGGGGAGGGGGCACAGATACGCAGTATTTT
CDR3aa: CSTTSGGGGTDTQYF

v_gene: TRBV19
abundance: -
d_gene: -
j_gene: TRBJ2-7
CDR3nt: TGTGCCAGTAAAGCGGCGGTCCAAACTTACGAGCAGTACTTC
CDR3aa: CASKAAVQTYEQYF

v_gene: TRBV5-1
abundance: -
d_gene: -
j_gene: TRBJ1-1
CDR3nt: TGCGCCAGCAGCTTGGGGGTTGGGGCAGCTAGGAAGAACACTGAAGCTTTCTTT
CDR3aa: CASSLGVGAARKNTEAFF

v_gene: TRBV19
abundance: few
d_gene: -
j_gene: TRBJ1-5
CDR3nt: TGTGCCAGTAGTACCAAGGACGGTCCCGGACAGCCCCAGCATTTT
CDR3aa: CASSTKDGPGQPQHF

v_gene: TRBV20-1
abundance: -
d_gene: TRBD1
j_gene: TRBJ1-3
CDR3nt: TGCAGTGCTAGTAGCAGGGGGGCTGGAAACACCATATATTTT
CDR3aa: CSASSRGAGNTIYF

v_gene: TRBV7-9
abundance: -
d_gene: -
j_gene: TRBJ1-2
CDR3nt: TGTGCCAGCAGCTTACCCCAAGATTGGGGCTACACCTTC
CDR3aa: CASSLPQDWGYTF

v_gene: TRBV18
abundance: -
d_gene: -
j_gene: TRBJ2-2
CDR3nt: TGTGCCAGCTCACCAAGTAAAAGGGATCCCGGGGAGCTGTTTTTT
CDR3aa: CASSPSKRDPGELFF

v_gene: TRBV5-1
abundance: -
d_gene: -
j_gene: TRBJ1-1
CDR3nt: TGCGCCAGCAGTCGCAACGGCCAGCTCACTGAAGCTTTCTTT
CDR3aa: CASSRNGQLTEAFF

v_gene: TRBV7-9
abundance: -
d_gene: -
j_gene: TRBJ2-7
CDR3nt: TGTGCCAGCAGCTTATCTGGGACATACTCCTACGAGCAGTACTTC
CDR3aa: CASSLSGTYSYEQYF

v_gene: TRBV27
abundance: -
d_gene: -
j_gene: TRBJ2-7
CDR3nt: TGTGCCAGCAGTGGACGGCAGGGCACCTACGAGCAGTACTTC
CDR3aa: CASSGRQGTYEQYF

v_gene: TRBV5-1
abundance: -
d_gene: TRBD1
j_gene: TRBJ1-1
CDR3nt: TGCGCCAGCAGCCGGACAGGGATCATGAACACTGAAGCTTTCTTT
CDR3aa: CASSRTGIMNTEAFF

v_gene: TRBV2
abundance: -
d_gene: -
j_gene: TRBJ1-1
CDR3nt: TGTGCCGGTGGGCGGGAAGTGAACACTGAAGCTTTCTTT
CDR3aa: CAGGREVNTEAFF

v_gene: TRBV5-1
abundance: -
d_gene: -
j_gene: TRBJ1-1
CDR3nt: TGCGCCAGCAGCTTTGAAGCGAACACTGAAGCTTTCTTT
CDR3aa: CASSFEANTEAFF

v_gene: TRBV28
abundance: -
d_gene: -
j_gene: TRBJ2-1
CDR3nt: TGTGCCAGCAGTTCCCCCGCGATGGACCTAAGCTCCTACAATGAGCAGTTCTTC
CDR3aa: CASSSPAMDLSSYNEQFF

v_gene: TRBV25-1
abundance: -
d_gene: -
j_gene: TRBJ2-5
CDR3nt: TGTGCCAGCAGTGAATTAGAATTCCAAGAGACCCAGTACTTC
CDR3aa: CASSELEFQETQYF

v_gene: TRBV29-1
abundance: -
d_gene: -
j_gene: TRBJ2-1
CDR3nt: TGCAGCGTCCCAGTTGGGGGAGCCAGTTACAATGAGCAGTTCTTC
CDR3aa: CSVPVGGASYNEQFF

v_gene: TRBV12-3/TRBV12-4
abundance: once
d_gene: -
j_gene: TRBJ1-2
CDR3nt: TGTGCCAGCAGTTTAGGAAAGGACTATGGCTACACCTTC
CDR3aa: CASSLGKDYGYTF

v_gene: TRBV3-1/TRBV3-2
abundance: -
d_gene: -
j_gene: TRBJ1-1
CDR3nt: TGTTCCGCGCCCCCCTTGGACGGGGACACTGAAGCTTTCTTT
CDR3aa: CSAPPLDGDTEAFF

v_gene: TRBV27
abundance: -
d_gene: -
j_gene: TRBJ1-4
CDR3nt: TGTGCCAGCAGTTTAAGGGGGTATGCAACTAATGAAAAACTGTTTTTT
CDR3aa: CASSLRGYATNEKLFF

v_gene: TRBV27
abundance: -
d_gene: -
j_gene: TRBJ2-1
CDR3nt: TGTGCCAGCAGCCCCTACCTTGCTTACAATGAGCAGTTCTTC
CDR3aa: CASSPYLAYNEQFF

v_gene: TRBV27
abundance: -
d_gene: -
j_gene: TRBJ2-7
CDR3nt: TGTGCCAGCAGTTTAGTGGGGGCAGGCGAGCAGTACTTC
CDR3aa: CASSLVGAGEQYF

v_gene: TRBV6-5
abundance: -
d_gene: TRBD2
j_gene: TRBJ2-7
CDR3nt: TGTGCCAGCACCGGGACTAGCGGTATCTACGAGCAGTACTTC
CDR3aa: CASTGTSGIYEQYF

v_gene: TRBV5-4
abundance: few
d_gene: -
j_gene: TRBJ1-1
CDR3nt: TGTGCCAGCAGCTTGCAGGATATTGCTGAAGCTTTCTTT
CDR3aa: CASSLQDIAEAFF

v_gene: TRBV2
abundance: -
d_gene: TRBD1
j_gene: TRBJ1-1
CDR3nt: TGTGCCAGCAGTGACTTCAGGGGGGCCTCGGACACTGAAGCTTTCTTT
CDR3aa: CASSDFRGASDTEAFF

v_gene: TRBV5-1
abundance: once
d_gene: TRBD1
j_gene: TRBJ1-2
CDR3nt: TGCGCCAGCCGACCCCTCGGACAGGGGAGCCGGGGCTACACCTTC
CDR3aa: CASRPLGQGSRGYTF

v_gene: TRBV19
abundance: -
d_gene: -
j_gene: TRBJ2-7
CDR3nt: TGTGCCAGTAGTAACCAGGGGAAACCCTCCTACGAGCAGTACTTC
CDR3aa: CASSNQGKPSYEQYF

v_gene: TRBV5-1
abundance: -
d_gene: -
j_gene: TRBJ1-4
CDR3nt: TGCGCCAAATCCGGGACCGGGGAAAAACTGTTTTTT
CDR3aa: CAKSGTGEKLFF

v_gene: TRBV4-1
abundance: -
d_gene: -
j_gene: TRBJ1-6
CDR3nt: TGCGCCAGCCGGACGCTGGGGGGCTATAATTCACCCCTCCACTTT
CDR3aa: CASRTLGGYNSPLHF

v_gene: TRBV9
abundance: -
d_gene: TRBD2
j_gene: TRBJ2-1
CDR3nt: TGTGCCAGCAGCGCACGACTAGCGGGAGGTTACAATGAGCAGTTCTTC
CDR3aa: CASSARLAGGYNEQFF

v_gene: TRBV5-4
abundance: -
d_gene: -
j_gene: TRBJ2-1
CDR3nt: TGTGCCGCGGGCGGCTACAATGAGCAGTTCTTC
CDR3aa: CAAGGYNEQFF

v_gene: TRBV28
abundance: -
d_gene: TRBD1
j_gene: TRBJ1-1
CDR3nt: TGTGCCAGCAGGGCGGGACAGGCGCACACTGAAGCTTTCTTT
CDR3aa: CASRAGQAHTEAFF

v_gene: TRBV15
abundance: -
d_gene: -
j_gene: TRBJ1-2
CDR3nt: TGTGCCACCAGCAGAGAAGGGGGAGGGCGTGGCTACACCTTC
CDR3aa: CATSREGGGRGYTF

v_gene: TRBV28
abundance: -
d_gene: TRBD1
j_gene: TRBJ2-7
CDR3nt: TGTGCCAGCACCATGGGACAGGGATTCTCCTACGAGCAGTACTTC
CDR3aa: CASTMGQGFSYEQYF

v_gene: TRBV7-3
abundance: -
d_gene: -
j_gene: TRBJ2-1
CDR3nt: TGTGCCAGCAGCTTAAACAGGCCCCAGAGGGATGAGCAGTTCTTC
CDR3aa: CASSLNRPQRDEQFF

v_gene: TRBV7-9
abundance: -
d_gene: -
j_gene: TRBJ2-3
CDR3nt: TGTGCCAGCACCCCCCAGGATACGCAGTATTTT
CDR3aa: CASTPQDTQYF

v_gene: TRBV3-1/TRBV3-2
abundance: -
d_gene: -
j_gene: TRBJ2-2
CDR3nt: TGTGCCAGCAGCCAATCAGGCCTACCCGGGGAGCTGTTTTTT
CDR3aa: CASSQSGLPGELFF

v_gene: TRBV19
abundance: -
d_gene: -
j_gene: TRBJ1-2
CDR3nt: TGTGCCAGTAACCTCCGGGACGGCGACTATGGCTACACCTTC
CDR3aa: CASNLRDGDYGYTF

v_gene: TRBV11-3
abundance: -
d_gene: -
j_gene: TRBJ1-1
CDR3nt: TGTGCCAGCAGCTTTCGGGACAAAGTTGGACAAAGTTTAAGGGTCACTGAAGCTTTCTTT
CDR3aa: CASSFRDKVGQSLRVTEAFF

v_gene: TRBV19
abundance: -
d_gene: -
j_gene: TRBJ2-7
CDR3nt: TGTGCCAGTAGTATAGGTGTGGGCTCCTACGAGCAGTACTTC
CDR3aa: CASSIGVGSYEQYF

v_gene: TRBV6-5
abundance: -
d_gene: -
j_gene: TRBJ2-7
CDR3nt: TGTGCCAGCACACAGGCTAGCTCCTACGAGCAGTACTTC
CDR3aa: CASTQASSYEQYF

v_gene: TRBV3-1/TRBV3-2
abundance: -
d_gene: -
j_gene: TRBJ1-2
CDR3nt: TGTGCCAGCAGCGACACCCCCCACTTCCGTAACTATGGCTACACCTTC
CDR3aa: CASSDTPHFRNYGYTF

v_gene: TRBV15
abundance: -
d_gene: TRBD2
j_gene: TRBJ2-1
CDR3nt: TGTGCCACCAGCAGAGGTAGCGGGAGCCCCTACAATGAGCAGTTCTTC
CDR3aa: CATSRGSGSPYNEQFF

v_gene: TRBV15
abundance: -
d_gene: -
j_gene: TRBJ2-3
CDR3nt: TGTGCCACCAGCAGAGTCTCCCTCCCCAGGAGCACAGATACGCAGTATTTT
CDR3aa: CATSRVSLPRSTDTQYF

v_gene: TRBV27
abundance: -
d_gene: TRBD2
j_gene: TRBJ2-1
CDR3nt: TGTGCCAGCAGTTTTGGGGGACTAGCGGGGTCCCGGCAGTTCTTC
CDR3aa: CASSFGGLAGSRQFF

v_gene: TRBV6-5
abundance: -
d_gene: TRBD1
j_gene: TRBJ1-4
CDR3nt: TGTGCCAGCCAGGGGGCCGGAACTAATGAAAAACTGTTTTTT
CDR3aa: CASQGAGTNEKLFF

v_gene: TRBV7-9
abundance: -
d_gene: TRBD1
j_gene: TRBJ2-5
CDR3nt: TGTGCCAGCAGCTTAACCCCGACAGGGCAAGAGACCCAGTACTTC
CDR3aa: CASSLTPTGQETQYF

v_gene: TRBV18
abundance: -
d_gene: -
j_gene: TRBJ1-1
CDR3nt: TGTGCCAGCTCCCGAAGGCCGGACCCCGGCACTGAAGCTTTCTTT
CDR3aa: CASSRRPDPGTEAFF

v_gene: TRBV6-5
abundance: -
d_gene: -
j_gene: TRBJ1-6
CDR3nt: TGTGCCAGCAGTTACTCCCTGGTTGGGGACGGGTCACCCCTCCACTTT
CDR3aa: CASSYSLVGDGSPLHF

v_gene: TRBV5-5
abundance: -
d_gene: -
j_gene: TRBJ2-1
CDR3nt: TGTGCCAGCAGCTTGGTACGGGATGAGCAGTTCTTC
CDR3aa: CASSLVRDEQFF

v_gene: TRBV6-5
abundance: -
d_gene: -
j_gene: TRBJ2-1
CDR3nt: TGTGCCAGCGTCACATTCCTGGTAAACAATGAGCAGTTCTTC
CDR3aa: CASVTFLVNNEQFF

v_gene: TRBV10-3
abundance: -
d_gene: TRBD1
j_gene: TRBJ2-7
CDR3nt: TGTGCCATCAGCAAGACAGGGTCTTCCTACGAGCAGTACTTC
CDR3aa: CAISKTGSSYEQYF